The entry below describes one T cell receptor beta chain. This sample was included in a study of blood T cell repertoires in COVID-19. The method was immunoSEQ multiplex PCR; TCRdb's version includes in-frame clones alone and lacks a portion of them. The table has hundreds of thousands of clones, around 88% seen once. The sample taken for sequencing was peripheral blood. This TCR derives from a woman younger than 45 who had recovered from COVID-19.

This CDR3 reads CASSWTSGGSTGELFF. The CDR3 DNA is TGCGCCAGCAGCTGGACTAGCGGGGGATCCACCGGGGAGCTGTTTTTT. This chain links TRBV5-1 with TRBJ2-2, with 13 bases aligning to TRBD2. With V trimmed by 3 bases and J by 4 bases, 3 bases remained unmatched. Germline V gene lookup returns CDR1 SGHRS and CDR2 YFSETQ. The CDR3 consists of 16 residues. Full variable domain (remainder filled in from reference TRBV5-1 and TRBJ2-2): KAGVTQTPRYLIKTRGQQVTLSCSPISGHRSVSWYQQTPGQGLQFLFEYFSETQRNKGNFPGRFSGRQFSNSRSEMNVSTLELGDSALYLCASSWTSGGSTGELFFGEGSRLTVL.